These 19 T cell receptor beta chains originate from one sample sequenced in a study of CD8 T cell repertoires and HIV-1 epitope variants. These receptors lack a known antigen. TCRdb's copy holds only in-frame clones and misses some; the assay was immunoSEQ multiplex PCR. There are some 6,000 clones in the sample; 60% to 80% occur only once, and approximately 48% lies in the top ten. The sample consisted of cultured CD8+ T cells derived from PBMCs. The receptors were sampled from a male donor with HIV.

The V gene is TRBV10-3, the J gene TRBJ1-3; possibly TRBD1 for D (5 bases). CDR3 length equals 17 residues. V lost 10 bases and J 3 bases, leaving 25 bases between the germline ends. Germline-derived CDR1 and CDR2 are ENHRY and SYGVKD. The CDR3 bases are TGTGCCAGCAGCCGAAGAGTGACAGTCAGTAATGGAAACACCATATATTTT. It translates to CASSRRVTVSNGNTIYF.

The chain links TRBV27 to TRBJ2-3, with 7 bases matching TRBD1. After removal of 3 bases from V and 1 base from J, the junction contained 4 bases not matched to a gene. The CDR3 is made up of 15 amino acids. CDR1 is MNHEY, CDR2 SMNVEV, per germline (reference sequence). CDR3 DNA sequence: TGTGCCAGCAGTTTTCCAGGGGGTCGCACAGATACGCAGTATTTT. It translates to CASSFPGGRTDTQYF.

This clone was recorded once. The chain links TRBV5-4 to TRBJ2-2, with 9 bases fitting TRBD2. The V and J ends lost 4 bases and 4 bases, in that order; junction bases with no gene match: 8. The V gene's germline CDR1 is SGHNT and CDR2 YYREEE (reference sequence). This CDR3 has 16 residues. In nucleotides, the CDR3 is TGTGCCAGCAGCGAAGCATTAGCGGGAGTCACCGGGGAGCTGTTTTTT. The encoded protein is CASSEALAGVTGELFF.

DNA for the CDR3: TGTGCCTGGAGCCCACAGGGTTCTGAAGCTTTCTTT. It is translated as CAWSPQGSEAFF. This chain links TRBV30 with TRBJ1-1; possibly TRBD1 for D (6 bases). Trimming removed 3 bases at V and 6 bases at J, with 11 bases between. Germline V gene sequence: CDR1 GTSNPN, CDR2 SVGIG (reference sequence). The CDR3 contains 12 residues. Full variable domain (rest looked up from reference TRBV30 and TRBJ1-1): SQTIHQWPATLVQPVGSPLSLECTVEGTSNPNLYWYRQAAGRGLQLLFYSVGIGQISSEVPQNLSASRPQDRQFILSSKKLLLSDSGFYLCAWSPQGSEAFFGQGTRLTVV.

This clone was recorded only once. This chain uses TRBV6-5 with TRBJ1-2, with D maybe TRBD1 (6 bases). Deletions cut 6 bases from V and 2 bases from J, with 10 bases between. This CDR3 contains 13 residues. Germline assignment: CDR1 MNHEY and CDR2 SVGAGI. The CDR3 DNA reads as TGTGCCAGCAGGGACAGTCTCAACTATGGCTACACCTTC. Translated, it gives CASRDSLNYGYTF.

V and J are TRBV5-8 and TRBJ2-7; no clear D. V was clipped by 5 bases and J by 0 bases, with 15 bases between them. The CDR3 runs to 15 residues. Germline V gene data show CDR1 as SGHTS and CDR2 as YDEGEE. The CDR3 reads CASSSQSPSSYEQYF. For the CDR3, the DNA is TGTGCCAGCAGTTCACAGAGCCCCAGCTCCTACGAGCAGTACTTC. The full variable domain, in which reference TRBV5-8 and TRBJ2-7 provide the parts outside the CDR3, is EAGVTQSPTHLIKTRGQQATLRCSPISGHTSVYWYQQALGLGLQFLLWYDEGEERNRGNFPPRFSGRQFPNYSSELNVNALELEDSALYLCASSSQSPSSYEQYFGPGTRLTVT.

A few counts support this clone. The chain recombines TRBV7-2 with TRBJ1-2; D unclear. This CDR3 spans 15 amino acids. The germline V gene encodes CDR1 SGHTA and CDR2 FQGNSA. Trimming took off 4 bases at V and 0 bases at J, with 12 bases between the two ends. CDR3 residues: CASSYDARANYGYTF. The CDR3 region has the DNA TGTGCCAGCAGCTACGACGCGCGAGCTAACTATGGCTACACCTTC.

The chain carries TRBV6-5 and TRBJ2-1; TRBD1 or TRBD2 may be the D gene (5 bases each). The germline gives CDR1 MNHEY, CDR2 SVGAGI. V was shortened by 4 bases and J by 1 base, with 11 bases between the two germline ends. CDR3 length: 15 residues. CDR3 bases: TGTGCCAGCAGTTTCGAGGGGCCTTCCTACAATGAGCAGTTCTTC. Translation gives CASSFEGPSYNEQFF.

The rearrangement joins TRBV7-6 to TRBJ1-2; no clear D gene. The V gene's germline CDR1 is SGHVS and CDR2 FNYEAQ. Trimming shortened V by 5 bases and J by 1 base, and 8 bases separated the two germline ends. CDR3 length equals 13 residues. The CDR3 nucleotides read TGTGCCAGCAGCCCAAACAGTAACTATGGCTACACCTTC. As protein: CASSPNSNYGYTF.

The J gene is TRBJ1-2, the V gene TRBV27, with unresolved D. V lost 6 bases, J lost 0 bases, and 17 bases lay in between. The CDR3 consists of 16 residues. Germline loops: CDR1 MNHEY, CDR2 SMNVEV (reference sequence). CDR3 residues: CASRAPTDPTNYGYTF. The CDR3 DNA reads TGTGCCAGCAGGGCCCCGACCGATCCCACTAACTATGGCTACACCTTC.

The chain carries TRBV28 and TRBJ1-2, with a possible D match to TRBD1 (6 bases). The CDR3 contains 14 residues. Per germline, CDR1 MDHEN and CDR2 SYDVKM. The V gene lost 4 bases and the J gene lost 2 bases, with 11 bases spanning the gap. This CDR3 reads CASSSSDSNYGYTF. In nucleotides, the CDR3 is TGTGCCAGCAGTTCCTCGGACAGCAACTATGGCTACACCTTC.

The chain couples TRBV27 to TRBJ1-2, with 7 bases that match TRBD1. The V segment lost 0 bases and the J segment 5 bases; nucleotides outside the gene matches: 6. Germline lookup yields CDR1 MNHEY and CDR2 SMNVEV (reference sequence). There are 15 residues in the CDR3. The CDR3 spells CASSLSSGTAYGYTF. In DNA, the CDR3 is TGTGCCAGCAGTTTATCCTCCGGGACAGCTTATGGCTACACCTTC.

The rearrangement joins TRBV6-5 to TRBJ2-3; D ambiguous. V lost 5 bases to trimming and J lost 2 bases, with 8 bases between them. The CDR3 is made up of 13 amino acids. The germline V gene has CDR1 MNHEY and CDR2 SVGAGI. The CDR3 DNA reads TGTGCCAGCAGTAGCCCTATCACAGATACGCAGTATTTT. Translated, it gives CASSSPITDTQYF.

The sample holds one count of this clone. The chain recombines TRBV11-2 with TRBJ1-1, with 12 bases fitting TRBD1. The CDR3 consists of 16 residues. V was clipped by 6 bases and J by 1 base; unmatched bases: 6. Germline CDR1 SGHAT, CDR2 FQNNGV. The CDR3, as DNA: TGTGCCAGCAGTCCCGGGACAGGGGGCCCGAACACTGAAGCTTTCTTT. Amino acid sequence: CASSPGTGGPNTEAFF.

The chain joins TRBV7-8 to TRBJ2-7; 7 nucleotides align to TRBD1. The CDR3 extends over 14 amino acids. Germline V gives CDR1 SGHVS, CDR2 FQNEAQ. After removal of 5 bases from V and 0 bases from J, the junction contained 4 bases not matched to a gene. CDR3 sequence reads: CASSLRQGSYEQYF. CDR3 DNA sequence: TGTGCCAGCAGCCTTCGACAGGGCTCCTACGAGCAGTACTTC.

The V call is TRBV29-1, the J call TRBJ1-2; D gene unclear. Trimming removed 5 bases from V and 5 bases from J, with 9 bases in between. This CDR3 has 11 residues. Germline V gene sequence: CDR1 SQVTM, CDR2 ANQGSEA. The CDR3 loop reads CSVSDGYGYTF. The DNA of the CDR3 is TGCAGCGTTTCGGACGGGTATGGCTACACCTTC. Variable domain in full (rest from reference TRBV29-1 and TRBJ1-2): SAVISQKPSRDICQRGTSLTIQCQVDSQVTMMFWYRQQPGQSLTLIATANQGSEATYESGFVIDKFPISRPNLTFSTLTVSNMSPEDSSIYLCSVSDGYGYTFGSGTRLTVV.

J is TRBJ2-7 and V is TRBV14; D possibly matches TRBD1 or TRBD2 (7 bases each). CDR1 is SGHDN, CDR2 FVKESK, per germline. Trimming pared 6 bases from V and 6 bases from J, leaving 12 bases between. The CDR3 loop spans 12 amino acids. CDR3 DNA sequence: TGTGCCAGCAGTCTCAGGGGGGGCGAGCAGTACTTC. Translation: CASSLRGGEQYF. Full variable domain (outside the CDR3, taken from reference TRBV14 and TRBJ2-7): EAGVTQFPSHSVIEKGQTVTLRCDPISGHDNLYWYRRVMGKEIKFLLHFVKESKQDESGMPNNRFLAERTGGTYSTLKVQPAELEDSGVYFCASSLRGGEQYFGPGTRLTVT.

The table lists this clone with a few counts. The V gene is TRBV4-3, the J gene TRBJ1-1; possible D gene TRBD1, 6 bases. This CDR3 comprises 16 residues. CDR1 is LGHNA, CDR2 YSLEER, per germline. V was clipped by 0 bases and J by 1 base, with 12 bases between them. The CDR3 loop is CASSQDGGQGNTEAFF. The CDR3 DNA is TGCGCCAGCAGCCAAGATGGGGGGCAGGGGAACACTGAAGCTTTCTTT.

This clone was picked up a small number of times. The rearrangement links TRBV6-5 to TRBJ2-7; TRBD2 matches at 7 bases. The junction had 6 bases not matched to a gene; V was cut back by 5 bases and J by 2 bases. The CDR3 is made up of 14 amino acids. Germline V gene lookup returns CDR1 MNHEY and CDR2 SVGAGI. The CDR3 sequence: CASSQTSFPYEQYF. The CDR3 DNA follows: TGTGCCAGCAGTCAGACTAGCTTCCCCTACGAGCAGTACTTC.